The T cell receptor beta chain described here comes from a study of breast tumors, draining lymph nodes, adjacent tissues. The table lists this clonotype with a few counts. Its antigen is currently unknown. TCRdb reprocessed the multiplex PCR reads via MiXCR and lists one record per CDR3 protein. The repertoire holds 100,000 to 150,000 distinct CDR3 sequences, with 15% to 20% as singletons. Germline assignment: CDR1 SGHKS and CDR2 YYEKEE (reference sequence). V shed 4 bases, J shed 4 bases, and the junction held 5 bases outside the gene matches. CDR3 length: 15 residues. Axillary draining lymph nodes of breast cancer patients supplied the node samples. Study-level results: Compared with lymph nodes, tumors were less diverse; compared with nontumor tissue, more.

The clonotype originates from a female donor with breast cancer. Some clones in this sample may be carry-over from other donors' samples. The chain carries TRBV5-5 and TRBJ2-2; the match to TRBD1 covers 9 bases. Sequences were obtained from axillary lymph node tissue. Written as DNA, the CDR3 is TGTGCCAGCAGCCGGGGACAGGGTCGCACCGGGGAGCTGTTTTTT. It encodes CASSRGQGRTGELFF. The full variable domain, rest sourced from reference TRBV5-5 and TRBJ2-2, is DAGVTQSPTHLIKTRGQQVTLRCSPISGHKSVSWYQQVLGQGPQFIFQYYEKEERGRGNFPDRFSARQFPNYSSELNVNALLLGDSALYLCASSRGQGRTGELFFGEGSRLTVL.